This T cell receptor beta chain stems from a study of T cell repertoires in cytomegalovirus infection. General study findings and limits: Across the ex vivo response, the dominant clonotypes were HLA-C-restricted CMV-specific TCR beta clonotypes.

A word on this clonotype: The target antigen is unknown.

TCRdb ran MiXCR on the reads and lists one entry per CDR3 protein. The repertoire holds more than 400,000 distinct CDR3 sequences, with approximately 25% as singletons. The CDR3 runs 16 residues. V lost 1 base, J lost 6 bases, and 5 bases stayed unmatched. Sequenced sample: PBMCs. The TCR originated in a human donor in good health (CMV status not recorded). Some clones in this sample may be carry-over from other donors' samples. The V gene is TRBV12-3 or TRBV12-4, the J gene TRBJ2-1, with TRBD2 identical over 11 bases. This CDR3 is CASSLVGLAASNEQFF. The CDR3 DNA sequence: TGTGCCAGCAGTTTAGTGGGACTAGCGGCAAGCAATGAGCAGTTCTTC.